This TCR beta chain was identified in a study of identifying expanded T cells in peripheral blood. Collection occurred without any documented infections or immune events in donors. Whole-study results and caveats: Clone count variance between roughly 2-week samples rose with total template count.

In this sample, this clone turned up once. Its antigen is not known. Data came from immunoSEQ multiplex PCR; TCRdb stores just in-frame clones and leaves some out. This sample has 75,000 to 100,000 clones, with 89% found just once. The CDR3 has 14 residues. V dropped 6 bases and J dropped 1; count of bases not matched to a gene: 4. Germline V gene sequence: CDR1 SGHAT, CDR2 FQNNGV. This sequence joins TRBV11-2 and TRBJ2-7; 9 bases agree with TRBD2. This receptor was identified in a person aged 18 to 75 in good health. What was sequenced was blood. CDR3 protein: CASRPGLASYEQYF. In DNA form, the CDR3 reads TGTGCCAGCAGGCCGGGACTAGCTTCCTACGAGCAGTACTTC.